Listed here are 16 T cell receptor beta chains from one sample, sequenced in a study of cytomegalovirus exposure and HLA in healthy donors. Primers for the PCR totalled 60 Vbeta and 13 Jbeta. Some clones are missing from TCRdb's copy, which holds only in-frame ones; the method was immunoSEQ multiplex PCR. The sample contains approximately 170,000 clones, around 81% of which appear only once. The sequencing input was PBMCs. These receptors all stem from a woman in her forties in good health and CMV-seronegative.

This sequence joins TRBV4-1 and TRBJ1-2, with D tentatively TRBD1 (5 bases). This CDR3 is built from 15 residues. Germline V CDR1 and CDR2: MGHRA, YSYEKL. Trimming shortened V by 0 bases and J by 4 bases, and 12 bases separated the two germline ends. The CDR3 protein is CASSQDQGGGYGYTF. The CDR3, as DNA: TGCGCCAGCAGCCAAGATCAGGGAGGTGGCTATGGCTACACCTTC.

The chain carries TRBV4-2 and TRBJ2-7, with 9 bases identical to TRBD2. The CDR3 has 17 residues. The trim removed 0 bases at V and 2 bases at J, leaving 8 bases unmatched. The germline CDR1 and CDR2 sequences are LGHNA and YNFKEQ. For the CDR3, the DNA is TGTGCCAGCAGCCAAGAGATGATTAGCGGGAGACCCTACGAGCAGTACTTC. Translated: CASSQEMISGRPYEQYF.

J is TRBJ2-4 and V is TRBV6-1; 12 bases are a match to TRBD2. Germline-derived CDR1 and CDR2 are MNHNS and SASEGT. The J segment lost 13 bases and the V segment lost 4 bases, leaving 2 bases of the junction unmatched. The length of the CDR3 is 12 residues. CDR3 coding DNA: TGTGCCAGCAGTGCTGGGACTAGCGGGCAGTACTTC. This gives the protein CASSAGTSGQYF.

This clone was seen a few times. This chain links TRBV5-4 with TRBJ2-5; 11 nucleotides line up with TRBD2. The ends lost 0 bases at V and 4 bases at J; junction bases unmatched: 5. The CDR3 has 16 amino acids. The germline gives CDR1 SGHNT, CDR2 YYREEE (reference sequence). CDR3 sequence: CASSLVLAGALETQYF. The CDR3 DNA sequence: TGTGCCAGCAGCTTGGTACTAGCGGGAGCTCTAGAGACCCAGTACTTC.

The V gene is TRBV27, the J gene TRBJ1-2, with D possibly being TRBD1 (5 bases). Germline V CDR1 and CDR2: MNHEY, SMNVEV (reference sequence). V lost 5 bases, J lost 7 bases, and 29 bases lay in between. This CDR3 spans 18 amino acids. This CDR3 is CASSLGGSSGAGRSGYTF. The CDR3 nucleotides are TGTGCCAGCAGTCTGGGGGGGAGCTCCGGGGCAGGGAGGAGTGGCTACACCTTC.

This clone was found once. The genes are TRBV28 and TRBJ2-1, with 7 bases identical to TRBD1. With V trimmed by 5 bases and J by 3 bases, 7 bases remained unmatched. CDR3 length: 15 residues. The germline gives CDR1 MDHEN, CDR2 SYDVKM. The CDR3 is CASSTGQFFYNEQFF. For the CDR3, the DNA is TGTGCCAGCAGTACGGGACAGTTCTTCTACAATGAGCAGTTCTTC.

This chain joins TRBV2 and TRBJ1-1; possibly TRBD1 for D (5 bases). The ends were cut back, 1 base at V and 10 bases at J, with 10 bases in the middle. The CDR3 has 12 amino acids. The V gene's germline CDR1 is SNHLY and CDR2 FYNNEI. The CDR3 sequence is CASSEGVGGAFF. The CDR3 DNA follows: TGTGCCAGCAGTGAAGGGGTCGGGGGAGCTTTCTTT.

This chain joins TRBV6-1 and TRBJ2-5, with D possibly being TRBD2 (5 bases). This CDR3 is 15 amino acids long. Germline lookup yields CDR1 MNHNS and CDR2 SASEGT. V was shortened by 4 bases and J by 5 bases, with 17 bases between the two germline ends. The CDR3 nucleotides are TGTGCCAGCAGTGTTTCGACACAAACGGGGGAGACCCAGTACTTC. It encodes CASSVSTQTGETQYF.

The V gene is TRBV12-2, the J gene TRBJ2-7; TRBD2, the D gene given by the table, was not confirmed from the DNA. TRBV12-2 is flagged as a pseudogene. The CDR3 is 17 residues long. CDR3 DNA sequence: TGTGCAAGTCGCTTACCCCCCGGGGGTGGGGGTGTCTACGAGCAGTACTTC. Translation: CASRLPPGGGGVYEQYF.

V usage is TRBV6-5 and J usage is TRBJ1-4, with D possibly matching TRBD1 (5 bases). V was cut by 6 bases and J by 2 bases, with 13 bases left in between. The CDR3 spans 15 residues. Germline V lookup: CDR1 MNHEY, CDR2 SVGAGI. The CDR3 loop reads CASRRDWATNEKLFF. In nucleotides, the CDR3 is TGTGCCAGCAGAAGGGACTGGGCGACTAATGAAAAACTGTTTTTT.

V gene TRBV5-4 combines with J gene TRBJ2-1, with TRBD1 as a possible D gene (5 bases). Germline lookup yields CDR1 SGHNT and CDR2 YYREEE (reference sequence). The CDR3 is 13 amino acids. V lost 3 bases and J 3 bases, leaving 7 bases between the germline ends. The CDR3 bases are TGTGCCAGCAGCTCCGACAGCTACAATGAGCAGTTCTTC. It translates to CASSSDSYNEQFF.

The chain has TRBV19 and TRBJ2-1; 12 nucleotides match TRBD2. The germline V gene encodes CDR1 LNHDA and CDR2 SQIVND (reference sequence). J gave up 6 bases and V 4 bases, and 7 bases lay outside the gene matches. The CDR3 length is 16 residues. The CDR3 nucleotides read TGTGCCAGTAGTAGATGGACTAGCGGGAACCCCAATGAGCAGTTCTTC. It translates to CASSRWTSGNPNEQFF. Full variable domain (missing parts from reference TRBV19 and TRBJ2-1): DGGITQSPKYLFRKEGQNVTLSCEQNLNHDAMYWYRQDPGQGLRLIYYSQIVNDFQKGDIAEGYSVSREKKESFPLTVTSAQKNPTAFYLCASSRWTSGNPNEQFFGPGTRLTVL.

V gene TRBV18 combines with J gene TRBJ2-7; 7 bases are shared with TRBD2. The ends lost 5 bases at V and 0 bases at J; junction bases unmatched: 4. CDR1 and CDR2 from the germline V gene are KGHSH and LQKENI. This CDR3 is built from 14 residues. The CDR3 nucleotides are TGTGCCAGCTCAGGGCTAGCGGACTCCTACGAGCAGTACTTC. Residues: CASSGLADSYEQYF.

The gene calls are TRBV27 and TRBJ2-7; 7 nucleotides match TRBD2. Germline CDR1 and CDR2: MNHEY and SMNVEV (reference sequence). After removal of 3 bases from V and 3 bases from J, the junction contained 8 bases not matched to a gene. The CDR3 has 15 residues. CDR3 in DNA: TGTGCCAGCAGTTTGTCCTGGGAGGGAGTCTACGAGCAGTACTTC. It is translated as CASSLSWEGVYEQYF.

This clone was counted once. The chain uses TRBV6-1 and TRBJ2-1, with 7 bases matching TRBD2. Trimming took 5 bases from V and 8 from J; bases not matched to a gene: 6. This CDR3 has 13 amino acids. The germline gives CDR1 MNHNS, CDR2 SASEGT. The DNA of the CDR3 is TGTGCCAGCAGTTGGCGGACTAGGGATGAGCAGTTCTTC. Residues: CASSWRTRDEQFF.

The chain employs TRBV5-1 and TRBJ2-1; 14 bases map to TRBD2. Germline CDR1 is SGHRS and CDR2 is YFSETQ. The J segment lost 9 bases and the V segment lost 0 bases, leaving 5 bases of the junction unmatched. CDR3 length: 16 amino acids. The CDR3 loop reads CASSLEQGLAGVEQFF. The CDR3 DNA reads TGCGCCAGCAGCTTGGAGCAGGGACTAGCGGGAGTTGAGCAGTTCTTC. Full variable domain (rest looked up from reference TRBV5-1 and TRBJ2-1): KAGVTQTPRYLIKTRGQQVTLSCSPISGHRSVSWYQQTPGQGLQFLFEYFSETQRNKGNFPGRFSGRQFSNSRSEMNVSTLELGDSALYLCASSLEQGLAGVEQFFGPGTRLTVL.